The 18 T cell receptor beta chains given below trace back to one sample, sequenced in a study of breast tumors, draining lymph nodes, adjacent tissues. MiXCR, applied by TCRdb to the multiplex PCR reads, yields one record per CDR3 protein. This sample yields about 200,000 distinct CDR3 sequences, of which approximately 31% are seen a single time; roughly 4.3% belongs to the top ten. Samples came from axillary lymph nodes draining the breast cancer. The sample consisted of axillary lymph node tissue. The receptors shown here come from a female donor with breast cancer. Some clones in this sample may be carry-over from other donors' samples.

This clonotype was recorded many times. This rearrangement joins TRBV20-1 to TRBJ2-5; D may be TRBD1 or TRBD2 (6 bases each). Germline CDR1 is DFQATT and CDR2 is SNEGSKA (reference sequence). V shed 4 bases and J shed 1 base, with 25 bases lying between them. This CDR3 is 18 amino acids long. The CDR3 loop reads CSATGDKGGPSFQETQYF. CDR3 in DNA: TGCAGTGCTACCGGGGATAAGGGGGGACCGAGCTTCCAAGAGACCCAGTACTTC.

Note on this clonotype: It is likely a read error, because the conserved phenylalanine at the end of the CDR3 is missing. This rearrangement joins TRBV7-9 to TRBJ2-3; D might be TRBD2 (6 bases). CDR3 size: 15 residues. Germline CDR1 reads SEHNR; CDR2 reads FQNEAQ (reference sequence). V dropped 3 bases and J dropped 7 bases, with 17 bases sitting between them. Written as DNA, the CDR3 is TGTGCCAGCAGCTTGGGCGGGGTCGTCTCATATACGCAGTATTGT. Translation: CASSLGGVVSYTQYC.

This clonotype was picked up many times. This sequence joins TRBV10-3 and TRBJ2-7, with a tentative D call TRBD2 (6 bases). CDR1 and CDR2 (germline): ENHRY, SYGVKD. This CDR3 has 14 amino acids. Trimming stripped 4 bases from V and 6 bases from J, with 16 bases between. CDR3 loop: CAISVSSGVGEQYF. The CDR3, as DNA: TGTGCCATCAGTGTTAGTAGCGGAGTCGGCGAGCAGTACTTC.

This clonotype was seen at least ten times. This chain joins TRBV6-6 and TRBJ2-3; a possible D gene is TRBD1 (6 bases). Trimming shortened V by 2 bases and J by 3 bases, and 12 bases separated the two germline ends. The CDR3 sequence is 15 residues long. Germline values: CDR1 MNHNY, CDR2 SVGAGI (reference sequence). The DNA for the CDR3 is TGTGCCAGCAGTTACCGGGCAGGGGCAACAGATACGCAGTATTTT. Translating gives CASSYRAGATDTQYF.

This clonotype was recorded a few times. A read error may explain this, as a much larger clone is one base away. The chain couples TRBV20-1 to TRBJ2-7, with 7 bases matching TRBD1. J lost 4 bases, V lost 0 bases, and 12 bases had no gene match. Germline-derived CDR1 and CDR2 are DFQATT and SNEGSKA (reference sequence). The CDR3 has 16 residues. The CDR3 DNA reads TGCAGTGCTAGAGATCAAGGGGACAGACCTCAGTACGAGCAGTACTTC. This gives the protein CSARDQGDRPQYEQYF.

Ten or more counts support this clonotype. The chain links TRBV9 to TRBJ1-4; 8 bases line up with TRBD1. Germline CDR1 SGDLS, CDR2 YYNGEE. V was pared by 4 bases and J by 6 bases, with 8 bases of the junction left unmatched. This CDR3 contains 15 residues. CDR3 sequence reads: CASSPGAGGHEKLFF. CDR3 DNA sequence: TGTGCCAGCAGCCCCGGGGCAGGGGGCCATGAAAAACTGTTTTTT. Supplemented by reference TRBV9 and TRBJ1-4, the full variable domain reads DSGVTQTPKHLITATGQRVTLRCSPRSGDLSVYWYQQSLDQGLQFLIQYYNGEERAKGNILERFSAQQFPDLHSELNLSSLELGDSALYFCASSPGAGGHEKLFFGSGTQLSVL.

This chain connects TRBV5-5 to TRBJ1-1; TRBD1 aligns across 12 bases. The CDR3 loop spans 19 amino acids. J lost 1 base, V lost 0 bases, and 10 bases had no gene match. In germline, CDR1 is SGHKS, CDR2 YYEKEE (reference sequence). DNA of the CDR3: TGTGCCAGCAGCTTGGAATTTTTGGGACAGGGGGCGAGGAACACTGAAGCTTTCTTT. Its translation: CASSLEFLGQGARNTEAFF.

This clonotype was recorded at least ten times. The chain employs TRBV25-1 and TRBJ1-6; no clear D gene. The CDR3 sequence is 15 residues long. CDR1 MGHDK and CDR2 SYGVNS come from the germline V gene. V was shortened by 3 bases and J by 5 bases, with 11 bases between the two germline ends. The chain's CDR3 is CASSDGGSDNSPLHF. CDR3 in DNA: TGTGCCAGCAGTGATGGTGGGTCCGATAATTCACCCCTCCACTTT.

The CDR3: CVASKGVKNTIYF. The CDR3 nucleotides are TGTGTCGCCAGCAAGGGGGTCAAAAACACCATATATTTT. The genes are TRBV15 and TRBJ1-3, with a weak D call TRBD1 (6 bases). There are 13 residues in the CDR3. Looked up from germline, CDR1 is LNHNV and CDR2 is YYDKDF (reference sequence).

To note about this clonotype: This may come from a read error, since a much larger clone is one base off. Here the CDR3 omits its conserved ending phenylalanine or tryptophan, so a read error is the likely source. The chain recombines TRBV6-2 or TRBV6-3 with TRBJ2-7; the match to TRBD2 covers 9 bases. The CDR3 loop spans 14 amino acids. Looked up from germline, CDR1 is MNHEY and CDR2 is SVGEGT. The V segment lost 1 base and the J segment 7 bases; nucleotides outside the gene matches: 5. CDR3 sequence: CASSYLAGVWEQYL. The CDR3 region has the DNA TGTGCCAGCAGTTACTTAGCGGGAGTATGGGAGCAGTACCTC.

Regarding this clonotype: Just one base apart from a much larger clone, this may be a read error. The chain links TRBV6-1 to TRBJ2-3, with 12 bases fitting TRBD2. CDR3 length: 18 residues. Germline V gene lookup returns CDR1 MNHNS and CDR2 SASEGT. Germline trimming cut 5 bases from V and 2 bases from J; bases unmatched to any gene: 11. As DNA, the CDR3 is TGTGCCAGCAGTCTCAGCCTAGCGGGGGGGCCAGCCACAGATACGCAGTATTTT. Its translation is CASSLSLAGGPATDTQYF.

This clonotype was counted at least ten times. V usage is TRBV15 and J usage is TRBJ1-3; D is perhaps TRBD1 (5 bases). V shed 1 base and J shed 0 bases, with 10 bases lying between them. This CDR3 comprises 16 residues. Germline CDR1 LNHNV, CDR2 YYDKDF (reference sequence). CDR3 sequence (DNA): TGTGCCACCAGCAGAGTTGACAGCTTCTCTGGAAACACCATATATTTT. As protein: CATSRVDSFSGNTIYF.

This clonotype was counted many times. The chain joins TRBV12-3 or TRBV12-4 to TRBJ1-2; perhaps TRBD1 as D (5 bases). V was pared by 2 bases and J by 6 bases, with 16 bases between. The CDR3 length is 15 residues. CDR3 DNA: TGTGCCAGCAGTTTAAATTCCCTCGGGACCGATGGCTACACCTTC. Translated: CASSLNSLGTDGYTF.

This clonotype was seen ten or more times. The chain links TRBV28 to TRBJ2-7; TRBD2 is a possible D gene (6 bases). Germline V gene sequence: CDR1 MDHEN, CDR2 SYDVKM. This CDR3 is 14 amino acids long. With 6 bases removed from V and 7 bases from J, the gap between germline ends came to 19 bases. The DNA for the CDR3 is TGTGCCAGCAGACCCGGAGGGACCGCCGGGGAGCAGTACTTC. This translates into CASRPGGTAGEQYF. Full variable domain (rest looked up from reference TRBV28 and TRBJ2-7): DVKVTQSSRYLVKRTGEKVFLECVQDMDHENMFWYRQDPGLGLRLIYFSYDVKMKEKGDIPEGYSVSREKKERFSLILESASTNQTSMYLCASRPGGTAGEQYFGPGTRLTVT.

This clonotype was seen many times. The chain uses TRBV11-2 and TRBJ2-1; no firm D call. The CDR3 sequence is 13 residues long. Trimming shortened V by 1 base and J by 8 bases, and 9 bases separated the two germline ends. Per germline, CDR1 SGHAT and CDR2 FQNNGV. CDR3 DNA sequence: TGTGCCAGCAGCTTAGTCCTGGGGTATGAGCAGTTCTTC. Its protein product is CASSLVLGYEQFF.

Concerning this clonotype: The junction departs from germline at one end; a sequencing error may be responsible. This chain uses TRBV7-9 with TRBJ1-6; TRBD1 matches 10 bases. The germline CDR1 and CDR2 sequences are SEHNR and FQNEAQ (reference sequence). This CDR3 is built from 16 residues. CDR3 sequence: CASSSGQGLYNSPHHF. In DNA form, the CDR3 reads TGTGCCAGCAGCTCGGGACAGGGGCTCTATAATTCACCCCACCACTTT.

The J gene is TRBJ2-3, the V gene TRBV5-6, with unresolved D. V was trimmed by 1 base and J by 4 bases, leaving 7 bases between them. Germline assignment: CDR1 SGHDT and CDR2 YYEEEE. The length of the CDR3 is 13 residues. In DNA form, the CDR3 reads TGTGCCAGCAGCTTGTCGTCGGCAGATACGCAGTATTTT. Residues: CASSLSSADTQYF. Full variable domain (remainder filled in from reference TRBV5-6 and TRBJ2-3): DAGVTQSPTHLIKTRGQQVTLRCSPKSGHDTVSWYQQALGQGPQFIFQYYEEEERQRGNFPDRFSGHQFPNYSSELNVNALLLGDSALYLCASSLSSADTQYFGPGTRLTVL.

Details on this clonotype: A read error is possible here, since a much larger clone lies one base away. The conserved phenylalanine or tryptophan is not found at the CDR3 terminus, so this likely reflects a read error. This chain connects TRBV9 to TRBJ2-2; maybe TRBD2 (6 bases). The CDR3 sequence is 16 residues long. CDR1 is SGDLS, CDR2 YYNGEE, per germline. Trimming shortened V by 0 bases and J by 5 bases, and 14 bases separated the two germline ends. Here the CDR3 reads CASSVAPAGKTGELFC. The DNA for the CDR3 is TGTGCCAGCAGCGTAGCACCTGCGGGGAAGACCGGGGAGCTGTTTTGT.